The clone carrying this T cell receptor beta chain is deemed medium-sized. As yet, its antigen is unknown. A mixed TRB-A/B primer pool amplified rearranged TRB by multiplex touch-down PCR. Each CDR3 protein gets one entry after TCRdb re-called the multiplex PCR reads with MiXCR. This sample yields 1,500 to 2,000 distinct CDR3 sequences, of which 20% are seen a single time; 22% belongs to the top ten. Amplification of TCR beta used genomic DNA extracted from peripheral blood. The data are from a study of T cell repertoires in aging, cancer and after chemotherapy. Study-level background: Patients with glioblastoma brain tumors were sampled before and after temozolomide-based therapy.

Broader study findings: These repertoire data do not allow conclusions about immunological memory after chemotherapy.

Sequences were obtained from blood. The clonotype was recovered from a human donor with a solid tumor.

The CDR3 sequence: CATSDPHGRGGLGGELFF. The CDR3 bases are TGTGCCACCAGTGATCCCCATGGCAGGGGGGGACTCGGCGGGGAGCTGTTTTTT. The chain combines TRBV24-1 with TRBJ2-2, with D possibly called TRBD1 or TRBD2 (7 bases each). The germline CDR1 and CDR2 sequences are KGHDR and SFDVKD. This CDR3 has 18 residues. With 3 bases removed from V and 7 bases from J, the gap between germline ends came to 23 bases.